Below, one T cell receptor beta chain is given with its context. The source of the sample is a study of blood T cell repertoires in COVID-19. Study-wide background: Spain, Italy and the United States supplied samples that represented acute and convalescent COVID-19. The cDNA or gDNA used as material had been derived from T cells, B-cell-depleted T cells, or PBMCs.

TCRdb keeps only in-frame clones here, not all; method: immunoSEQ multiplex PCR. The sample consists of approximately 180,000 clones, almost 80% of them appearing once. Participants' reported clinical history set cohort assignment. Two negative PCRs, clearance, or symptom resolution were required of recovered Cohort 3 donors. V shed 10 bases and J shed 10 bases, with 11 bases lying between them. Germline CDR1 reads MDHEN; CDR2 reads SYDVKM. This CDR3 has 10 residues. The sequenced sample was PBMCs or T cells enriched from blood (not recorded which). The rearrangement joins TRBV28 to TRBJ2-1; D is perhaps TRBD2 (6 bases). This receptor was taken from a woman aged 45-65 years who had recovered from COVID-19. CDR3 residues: CATRREEQFF. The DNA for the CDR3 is TGTGCCACCCGGAGGGAGGAGCAGTTCTTC.